The entry that follows covers one T cell receptor (beta chain) sequence. Its target is not known. The analysis combined second doses at about 4 or about 12 weeks. The source of the sample is a study of T cell responses to AZD1222 COVID-19 vaccine. Libraries were prepared by immunoSEQ multiplex PCR; TCRdb keeps only in-frame clonotypes and omits some of them. In the table there are 250,000 to 300,000 clones, almost 95% of which are singletons. The V gene lost 0 bases and the J gene lost 12 bases, with 15 bases spanning the gap. CDR3 length: 14 amino acids. From germline, CDR1 is MNHEY and CDR2 SVGEGT. Study outcomes and limitations: The study sampled repertoires only after the peak T cell response. Among AZD1222 vaccinees, only six were seropositive at baseline. Spike-wide vaccine-associated CD4 TCRs dominated at 160-218 and 743-854.

This clonotype was sampled from an adult who received the AZD1222 COVID-19 vaccine. The input for sequencing was peripheral blood, taken 28 days after the second AZD1222 dose. This chain connects TRBV6-2 or TRBV6-3 to TRBJ2-1, with D perhaps matching TRBD1 (5 bases). The CDR3 region is CASSYSREGHGQFF. CDR3 nucleotides: TGTGCCAGCAGTTACTCCAGGGAAGGGCATGGGCAGTTCTTC.